The entry that follows covers one T cell receptor beta chain sequence. Its antigen remains unidentified. This entry comes from a study of shared clonotypes between healthy human individuals. Study-wide results and caveats: Only blood underwent sampling, and tissue repertoires likely differ. Naive subsets generally exceeded memory subsets in estimated richness.

Clones were read by immunoSEQ multiplex PCR, and TCRdb kept only the in-frame ones, dropping some. In the table there are approximately 2,300,000 clones, roughly 90% of which are singletons. Every donor was a Caucasian adult from Nashville, Tennessee. The CDR3 has 16 amino acids. In germline, CDR1 is MGHRA, CDR2 YSYEKL. V trimming: 1 base; J trimming: 9 bases; junction bases outside the gene matches: 12. The material sequenced was naive CD4+ T cells from PBMCs. Subset defined: CD45RA+ positively selected. This TCR came from a man younger than 35 in good health. Some clones in this sample may be carry-over from other donors' samples. V and J are TRBV4-1 and TRBJ2-3; 8 nucleotides align to TRBD2. CDR3 in amino acids: CASSQGGAGVVGTQYF. The CDR3 nucleotides are TGCGCCAGCAGCCAAGGGGGAGCGGGAGTGGTTGGGACGCAGTATTTT.